Listed here is a single T cell receptor (beta chain). Its antigen is as yet unknown. This entry is derived from a study of T cell responses to AZD1222 COVID-19 vaccine. Study-wide background: Second-dose schedules of about 4 or about 12 weeks were combined. Study results and limitations: Reports indicate that nearly half of spike-specific TCRs are directed at unmutated variant regions. Spike-specific TCR breadth and depth rose after two AZD1222 doses. Donors skewed white British and female; clonal diversity was possibly underestimated.

The protocol was immunoSEQ multiplex PCR, while the TCRdb copy is restricted to in-frame clones and leaves out a portion. The table includes around 70,000 clones, roughly 89% detected once. This receptor was identified in an adult in good health. The sequences come from peripheral blood, collected on day 0 of AZD1222 vaccination.

Here the CDR3 reads CSVDTREDYGYTF. CDR3 DNA sequence: TGCAGCGTGGATACAAGGGAGGACTATGGCTACACCTTC. The chain recombines TRBV29-1 with TRBJ1-2, with D hard to call. Trimming left V 6 bases short and J 3 bases short, with 14 bases between. Germline loops: CDR1 SQVTM, CDR2 ANQGSEA. The length of the CDR3 is 13 residues. Using reference TRBV29-1 and TRBJ1-2 for the parts outside the CDR3, the full variable domain is SAVISQKPSRDICQRGTSLTIQCQVDSQVTMMFWYRQQPGQSLTLIATANQGSEATYESGFVIDKFPISRPNLTFSTLTVSNMSPEDSSIYLCSVDTREDYGYTFGSGTRLTVV.